This T cell receptor (beta chain) was sequenced during a study of T cells in Graves' hyperthyroidism and ophthalmopathy. Study-level points and caveats: Most clonotypes that expanded in the thyroid above 0.001 also showed up in blood. The model's output predicted ophthalmopathy at a median of roughly seven months prior to onset.

Amplification targeted TCR beta CDR3 regions from RNA transcripts. When the TCR CDR3 underwent first-round RT-PCR, the HTBI primer set was used. TCRdb re-derived calls from the multiplex PCR reads in MiXCR, one entry per CDR3 protein. The sample has more than 500,000 distinct CDR3 sequences, around 50% seen once. A remark on this clonotype: The antigen is undetermined.

CDR3 length: 15 amino acids. Per the germline V gene, CDR1 is ENHRY and CDR2 is SYGVKD. The J segment lost 7 bases and the V segment lost 6 bases, leaving 10 bases of the junction unmatched. Clinical symptoms, serum thyroxine and TRAb, thyroid ultrasound and orbital computed tomography were used for the diagnoses. The chain carries TRBV10-3 and TRBJ1-1; 11 bases align to TRBD1. This sequence originates from an adult woman with Graves' disease, either hyperthyroidism or ophthalmopathy (not recorded which). Sequenced: peripheral blood or thyroid tissue (not recorded which). CDR3 bases: TGTGCCATCAGGGAAGATGGGACAGGGGGAAATGAAGCTTTCTTT. Protein sequence: CAIREDGTGGNEAFF.